This T cell receptor beta chain derives from a study of shared clonotypes between healthy human individuals. Study outcomes and limitations: The generation probabilities recorded for non-shared clonotypes fell below those of clonotypes shared by all four donors. Naive subsets generally exceeded memory subsets in estimated richness.

A remark on this clone: Its target is unknown. The junction differs from germline at one of its ends, possibly a read error.

Sequenced by immunoSEQ multiplex PCR; TCRdb stores in-frame clones only, minus some. The sample holds over 1.5 million clones; 98% are singletons and the top ten take about 0.45%. This CDR3 has 15 amino acids. The germline gives CDR1 SSHAT, CDR2 FNYEAQ (reference sequence). The sequencing sample was made of naive CD4+ T cells sorted from blood. Subset: CD45RA+ positively selected. The sequence was collected from a man aged 25-40 years in good health. This chain connects TRBV7-7 to TRBJ2-5; 9 bases fit TRBD1. CDR3 sequence (DNA): TGTGCTAGCAGCCGCCGGACAGGGGAGCAAGAGACCCAGTACTTC. Protein product: CASSRRTGEQETQYF.